A selection of T cell receptor beta chains follows, all from one sample in a study of blood T cell repertoires in COVID-19. The data were produced by immunoSEQ multiplex PCR, yet TCRdb's version contains in-frame clones alone and is incomplete. The table has 390,000 or so clones, just under 90% seen once. The sequencing input was PBMCs or T cells enriched from blood (not recorded which). These TCRs come from a woman aged 45 to 65 who had recovered from COVID-19. The CDR3 runs from the conserved cysteine through the conserved F or W. A D gene is named only where the DNA matches it firmly. Clone size, where shown, is once, few, many, or a class for clones that have expanded.

cdr3_nt cdr3_aa j_call clone_size d_call v_call
TGTGCCAGCAGCCAAGGCCACCTGACAGGGGCTGAAGCTTTCTTT CASSQGHLTGAEAFF TRBJ1-1 . TRBD1 TRBV3-1/TRBV3-2
TGTGCCAGCAGCCAAGTATCAGGGGACGGCGGGGAGCTGTTTTTT CASSQVSGDGGELFF TRBJ2-2 . . TRBV3-1/TRBV3-2
TGTGCCAGCAGTTTCGGTGGAGGGTACGAGCAGTACTTC CASSFGGGYEQYF TRBJ2-7 . . TRBV12-3/TRBV12-4
TGTGCCAGCAGCTTAGATCCGGTTACCACTGGAAACACCATATATTTT CASSLDPVTTGNTIYF TRBJ1-3 . . TRBV7-2
TGTGCCAGCAGTGAACTGACAGGGGATGGCTACACCTTC CASSELTGDGYTF TRBJ1-2 . TRBD1 TRBV2
TGCGCCAGCAGCTTACTAGCGGGGGGGAACACCGGGGAGCTGTTTTTT CASSLLAGGNTGELFF TRBJ2-2 . TRBD2 TRBV5-1
TGTGCCAGCAGTTTATTGTGGCGGGTCGGAGCAAATCAGCCCCAGCATTTT CASSLLWRVGANQPQHF TRBJ1-5 . . TRBV28
TGCGCCAGCAGCCAGCGCGTAGTGGGCCCCTACGAGCAGTACTTC CASSQRVVGPYEQYF TRBJ2-7 . . TRBV4-1
TGTGCCAGCAGCCTTTCAGGGGTAGAGACCCAGTACTTC CASSLSGVETQYF TRBJ2-5 . . TRBV5-4
TGTGCCAGCAGCTTAGTCAGTGGCTACACCTTC CASSLVSGYTF TRBJ1-2 . . TRBV7-9
TGTGCCAGTAGTAGGAGCGGGGAAGGGTACGAGCAGTACTTC CASSRSGEGYEQYF TRBJ2-7 . TRBD2 TRBV19
TGCAGTGCTAAAACACAGGGTGGCTACACCTTC CSAKTQGGYTF TRBJ1-2 . . TRBV20-1
TGTGCCAGCAGCTTGGACCCGGACAGGGGAAATGGCTACACCTTC CASSLDPDRGNGYTF TRBJ1-2 . TRBD1 TRBV5-4
TGTGCCAGCAGGGATGGCAGAGGATATGGCTACACCTTC CASRDGRGYGYTF TRBJ1-2 . . TRBV2
TGTGCCAGCACCGGGACAGGGGGTGTGAACACCATATATTTT CASTGTGGVNTIYF TRBJ1-3 . TRBD1 TRBV28
TGTGCCAGTAGTAAGTATGAAATTGTGCGCTCGGGGGACACTGAAGCTTTCTTT CASSKYEIVRSGDTEAFF TRBJ1-1 many . TRBV19
TGTGCCAGCAGTCTACAGACAGTTGAAGCTTTCTTT CASSLQTVEAFF TRBJ1-1 . . TRBV27
TGTGCCAGTAGTATAGCGGGAGGGCCGTATGGCTACACCTTC CASSIAGGPYGYTF TRBJ1-2 . . TRBV19
TGTGCCTGGGGCTATGGGCCAGGGGGGTCCTATGGCTACACCTTC CAWGYGPGGSYGYTF TRBJ1-2 . TRBD1 TRBV30
TGTGCCAGCAGCTTACCGGGAGAGACCCAGTACTTC CASSLPGETQYF TRBJ2-5 . . TRBV28
TGTGCCTGGAGTTACTCCCCATGGAGCAATCAGCCCCAGCATTTT CAWSYSPWSNQPQHF TRBJ1-5 . . TRBV30
TGTGCCAGCAGCTTAACAGTAGGGGAAGGTTATGGCTACACCTTC CASSLTVGEGYGYTF TRBJ1-2 . . TRBV7-3
TGCGCCAGCAGCCGAATAGTGAACACTGAAGCTTTCTTT CASSRIVNTEAFF TRBJ1-1 . . TRBV4-3
TGCGCCAGCAACCACGAACGGACAGGGTACACCGGGGAGCTGTTTTTT CASNHERTGYTGELFF TRBJ2-2 . TRBD1 TRBV5-1
TGTGCCAGCAGTTTAGATGGGACAGGGTGGTATGGCTACACCTTC CASSLDGTGWYGYTF TRBJ1-2 . TRBD1 TRBV27
TGCGCCAGCAGCCAAGATCCGAGGTTGATCCAAGTCAATGAAAAACTGTTTTTT CASSQDPRLIQVNEKLFF TRBJ1-4 . . TRBV4-1
TGTGCCAGCAGTTATGACAGGGACTCACCCCTCCACTTT CASSYDRDSPLHF TRBJ1-6 many TRBD1 TRBV12-3/TRBV12-4
TGTGCCAGCAGCTCCACAGCAGGGGGAAGCACCTATGGCTACACCTTC CASSSTAGGSTYGYTF TRBJ1-2 . TRBD1 TRBV7-8
TGTGCCAGCAGTTTCTTAGGGAGCTCCTATAATTCACCCCTCCACTTT CASSFLGSSYNSPLHF TRBJ1-6 once . TRBV28
TGCGCCAGCAGCCACAGGGGGCCCAACACTGAAGCTTTCTTT CASSHRGPNTEAFF TRBJ1-1 once TRBD1 TRBV5-1
TGTGCCAGCAGCCAAGTAGGGAGAGATTCACCCCTCCACTTT CASSQVGRDSPLHF TRBJ1-6 . . TRBV14
TGTGCCAGCAGCCGACTAGCGGGTGTTCGGCTCACCGGGGAGCTGTTTTTT CASSRLAGVRLTGELFF TRBJ2-2 once TRBD2 TRBV11-2
TGTGCCAGCCCGCCGGGACAGGGGTTAACTGAAGCTTTCTTT CASPPGQGLTEAFF TRBJ1-1 . TRBD1 TRBV2
TGTGCCAGCAGCCATGAAGTTTCGGGGGGCCAGCCCCAGCATTTT CASSHEVSGGQPQHF TRBJ1-5 . . TRBV4-2
TGCGCCAGCAGCTTAGGCCAGGGGGCGGGTGATTCACCCCTCCACTTT CASSLGQGAGDSPLHF TRBJ1-6 . TRBD1 TRBV5-1
TGTGCCAGCAGCCATCTCTCGGTCGGGACAGCTAACTATGGCTACACCTTC CASSHLSVGTANYGYTF TRBJ1-2 . TRBD1 TRBV14
TGTGCCAGCAGTGAATTCGGCAGGTCACTCACTGAAGCTTTCTTT CASSEFGRSLTEAFF TRBJ1-1 few . TRBV25-1
TGCGCCAGCAGCCCCATCGGGGTCGGCACTGAAGCTTTCTTT CASSPIGVGTEAFF TRBJ1-1 . . TRBV4-3